The source of this TCR beta chain is a study of shared T cell receptors in the human thymus. Sequenced by immunoSEQ multiplex PCR; TCRdb stores in-frame clones only, minus some. The data show about 610,000 clones, approximately 87% seen once. These records were also assigned to another study, of human thymus T cells. That report notes: Thymus pieces cut out during corrective heart surgery were the tissue that was used.

The sequenced material came from thymocytes. The TCR comes from a boy under two years old with a congenital heart defect.

The CDR3 DNA follows: TGTGCCAGCAGCCAAGTGGGGACTCGCACAGATACGCAGTATTTT. Translating gives CASSQVGTRTDTQYF. J is TRBJ2-3 and V is TRBV14; a weak D match, TRBD2 (6 bases). The V end lost 1 base, the J end lost 1 base, and 9 bases lay between the germline ends. In germline, CDR1 is SGHDN, CDR2 FVKESK. The CDR3 runs 15 residues. Full variable domain (rest looked up from reference TRBV14 and TRBJ2-3): EAGVTQFPSHSVIEKGQTVTLRCDPISGHDNLYWYRRVMGKEIKFLLHFVKESKQDESGMPNNRFLAERTGGTYSTLKVQPAELEDSGVYFCASSQVGTRTDTQYFGPGTRLTVL.